This T cell receptor beta chain emerged from a study of blood T cell repertoires in COVID-19. Study overall: Donors in the United States, Italy and Spain gave samples during acute or convalescent COVID-19.

As to this clone: At the DNA level, this CDR3 is encoded by other sequences in the same sample as well.

Enrolled through a virtual design, the participants were between about 18 and 100 years of age and came from 24 US areas. Two consecutive negative NP/OP PCR tests, clearance, or resolved symptoms defined Cohort 3 recovery. Authors' analysis steps: Estimation of nucleated cell counts was performed using reference gene primer amplification. The table came from immunoSEQ multiplex PCR; TCRdb's copy has only in-frame clones and leaves some out. That table furnishes V, J and clone size, whereas the DNA furnished D and trimming. The sample lists more than 300,000 clones; more than 90% were seen once. Germline V CDR1 and CDR2: MGHRA, YSYEKL. There are 14 residues in the CDR3. Trimming shortened V by 4 bases and J by 4 bases, and 10 bases separated the two germline ends.

This sequence joins TRBV4-1 and TRBJ2-2, with D possibly matching TRBD1 (5 bases). The sequence came from a woman aged 25 to 45 who had recovered from COVID-19. Source material: PBMCs or T cells enriched from blood (not recorded which). CDR3 DNA: TGCGCCAGCAGCCCCGACAGATCCACCGGGGAGCTGTTTTTT. The encoded protein is CASSPDRSTGELFF.